The rows below give T cell receptor beta chains drawn from one sample of a study of OX40 agonist ivuxolimab in advanced cancers. TCRdb's table, derived via immunoSEQ multiplex PCR, lists solely in-frame clones and lacks some. The sample shows some 42,000 clones, 85% to 90% of them seen only once. The sample here was CD4+ or CD8+ T cells sorted from blood, taken in a trial of the OX40 agonist ivuxolimab. These receptors were obtained from an adult with an advanced solid tumor such as melanoma, head and neck, liver or kidney cancer. Both conserved end residues are part of each CDR3. The D gene is left open where the match is weak. Size is stated for part of the rows, as once, few or many counts, or as a class when the clone is expanded.

v_gene	abundance	d_gene	j_gene	CDR3nt	CDR3aa
TRBV9	NA	NA	TRBJ1-5	TGTGCCAGCAGCATCGGGGGTCTTGGCAATCAGCCCCAGCATTTT	CASSIGGLGNQPQHF
TRBV28	NA	NA	TRBJ2-1	TGTGCCAGCAGTTCAACAGGATCCCCCTACAATGAGCAGTTCTTC	CASSSTGSPYNEQFF
TRBV5-5	NA	NA	TRBJ1-1	TGTGCCAGCAGCTTGGACCGCACTGAAGCTTTCTTT	CASSLDRTEAFF
TRBV30	once	TRBD1	TRBJ2-7	TGTGCCGGAACCCGGGACAGCGGTAACTACGAGCAGTACTTC	CAGTRDSGNYEQYF
TRBV27	NA	NA	TRBJ1-3	TGTGCCAGCAGCTCCCAAGGGGGAAACACCATATATTTT	CASSSQGGNTIYF
TRBV7-9	NA	NA	TRBJ1-6	TGTGCCAGCAGCTTTGGACAGTTTAATTCACCCCTCCACTTT	CASSFGQFNSPLHF
TRBV11-1	NA	TRBD2	TRBJ2-3	TGTGCCAGCAGCTTCAGCGGGGGGACAGATACGCAGTATTTT	CASSFSGGTDTQYF
TRBV9	few	NA	TRBJ2-3	TGTGCCAGCAGCGTAGAGGTCTCGGATACGCAGTATTTT	CASSVEVSDTQYF
TRBV4-2	NA	TRBD1	TRBJ2-7	TGTGCCAGCAGCCGCGAGACCGGGACAGGTCTCTACGAGCAGTACTTC	CASSRETGTGLYEQYF
TRBV28	NA	TRBD1	TRBJ2-7	TGTGCCAGCAGCACACGCAATACCGGGACAGGGGCGTACCCTGACTTC	CASSTRNTGTGAYPDF
TRBV7-2	NA	NA	TRBJ1-1	TGTGCCAGCAGCTTAGAACCGGGAACCCCGGATCCTTTCTTT	CASSLEPGTPDPFF
TRBV6-6	NA	NA	TRBJ2-2	TGTGCCAGCACCCTGGGACTTACCACCGGGGAGCTGTTTTTT	CASTLGLTTGELFF
TRBV6-4	NA	NA	TRBJ2-5	TGTGCCAGCAGGGAGGGTGGGAACCAAGAGACCCAGTACTTC	CASREGGNQETQYF
TRBV4-3	few	TRBD2	TRBJ2-1	TGCGCCAGCAGCCAAGGATTCATCGGGGGGGGTAGTTACAATGAGCAGTTCTTC	CASSQGFIGGGSYNEQFF
TRBV11-2	once	NA	TRBJ2-1	TGTGCCAGCAGCTTTCTCGGACGCGGGAATGAGCAGTTCTTC	CASSFLGRGNEQFF
TRBV7-9	NA	NA	TRBJ1-1	TGTGCCAGCAGCTTAGAACTGAACACTGAAGCTTTCTTT	CASSLELNTEAFF
TRBV6-6	NA	NA	TRBJ1-1	TGTGCCAGCAGTTACTCGCATTCCAACACTGAAGCTTTCTTT	CASSYSHSNTEAFF
TRBV28	NA	TRBD1	TRBJ1-5	TGTGCCAGCAGTTTCTCGGGACAGGGGGCAGGACAGCCCCAGCATTTT	CASSFSGQGAGQPQHF
TRBV18	NA	TRBD1	TRBJ2-7	TGTGCCAGCTCACCGCAAGACAGGGGTAGTCCCTACGAGCAGTACTTC	CASSPQDRGSPYEQYF
TRBV6-5	NA	NA	TRBJ1-2	TGTGCCAGCAGGCCACTGGAAGCTAACTATGGCTACACCTTC	CASRPLEANYGYTF
TRBV9	NA	TRBD1	TRBJ2-7	TGTGCCAGCAGCGATGGGGGACAGGGGGCTTACTACGAGCAGTACTTC	CASSDGGQGAYYEQYF
TRBV4-3	NA	NA	TRBJ1-2	TGCGCCAGCAGCCAAGATTGGAGAGGGCCCGGCTATGGCTACACCTTC	CASSQDWRGPGYGYTF
TRBV7-9	NA	NA	TRBJ2-5	TGTGCCAGCAGCTTAGCGCCAACGGCTCAGTACTTC	CASSLAPTAQYF
TRBV4-1	NA	NA	TRBJ1-1	TGCGCCAGCAGCTCCGATCGGTTTAACACTGAAGCTTTCTTT	CASSSDRFNTEAFF
TRBV5-1	once	TRBD1	TRBJ1-1	TGCGCCAGCAGCTTGACAGGGGTGAACACTGAAGCTTTCTTT	CASSLTGVNTEAFF
TRBV5-7	NA	NA	TRBJ2-7	TGTGCCAGCAGCTTTCGCCAGGACCGAGAAGCCTACGAGCAGTACTTC	CASSFRQDREAYEQYF
TRBV11-1	once	NA	TRBJ2-7	TGTGCCAGCAGCTCCCTCGTCGGGGTCTACGAGCAGTACTTC	CASSSLVGVYEQYF
TRBV28	NA	NA	TRBJ1-2	TGTGCCAGCAGTTTTGGGTCGCTATATGGCTACACCTTC	CASSFGSLYGYTF
TRBV4-2	once	NA	TRBJ2-7	TGTGCCAGCAGCCAAGAGGGCGGGCTCTCCTACGAGCAGTACTTC	CASSQEGGLSYEQYF
TRBV19	NA	NA	TRBJ1-1	TGTGCCAGTAGCCCCCGGGACCGGGGGGAAATGAACACTGAAGCTTTCTTT	CASSPRDRGEMNTEAFF
TRBV6-5	NA	TRBD2	TRBJ2-3	TGTGCCAGCAGTTACAAAGCGGGGGGGGATACGCAGTATTTT	CASSYKAGGDTQYF
TRBV6-1	NA	NA	TRBJ1-1	TGTGCCAGCAGTGATTCCTGGGTCACTGAAGCTTTCTTT	CASSDSWVTEAFF
TRBV11-2	NA	TRBD1	TRBJ1-3	TGTGCCAGCAGCCTCGACAGGGGTGGAAACACCATATATTTT	CASSLDRGGNTIYF
TRBV9	NA	NA	TRBJ1-1	TGTGCCAGCAGCGTAGTGGGGGGGCCCGATGAAGCTTTCTTT	CASSVVGGPDEAFF
TRBV9	NA	TRBD2	TRBJ2-1	TGTGCCAGCAGCACCCTAGCGGGGGGACGGTTCTTC	CASSTLAGGRFF
TRBV6-5	NA	NA	TRBJ1-5	TGTGCCAGCAGTTACTCGGTCAGTCCCAATCAGCCCCAGCATTTT	CASSYSVSPNQPQHF
TRBV28	NA	NA	TRBJ2-2	TGTGCCAGCAGTTTATGGGAGCTGAACACCGGGGAGCTGTTTTTT	CASSLWELNTGELFF
TRBV11-1	NA	NA	TRBJ1-2	TGTGCCAGCAGCTTAGATACAGTCAACTATGGCTACACCTTC	CASSLDTVNYGYTF
TRBV11-1	NA	NA	TRBJ1-1	TGTGCCAGCAGCTCCTCCGTCGGCTTGAACACTGAAGCTTTCTTT	CASSSSVGLNTEAFF
TRBV6-5	NA	NA	TRBJ2-2	TGTGCCAGCTTTTCGGGGGATGCCGGGGAGCTGTTTTTT	CASFSGDAGELFF
TRBV6-1	NA	NA	TRBJ2-3	TGTGCCAGCAGTACGGGCGCGGATACGCAGTATTTT	CASSTGADTQYF
TRBV2	NA	TRBD1	TRBJ2-3	TGTGCCAGCAGTGGGGGACAGGGTGGGGATACGCAGTATTTT	CASSGGQGGDTQYF
TRBV4-1	NA	NA	TRBJ1-1	TGCGCCAGCAGCCAAGATGGGAACACTGAAGCTTTCTTT	CASSQDGNTEAFF
TRBV6-5	NA	NA	TRBJ2-3	TGTGCCAGCAGTTGGGGAGGAGAGGTAGATACGCAGTATTTT	CASSWGGEVDTQYF
TRBV4-3	NA	NA	TRBJ2-7	TGCGCCAGCAGCCAGACGGCCGGGAAAGGCTACGAGCAGTACTTC	CASSQTAGKGYEQYF
TRBV5-5	NA	NA	TRBJ2-2	TGTGCCAGCAGCAGAGGACAGACGAACACCGGGGAGCTGTTTTTT	CASSRGQTNTGELFF
TRBV6-6	NA	NA	TRBJ2-1	TGTGCCAGCAGCTCGGACTTTGACAATGAGCAGTTCTTC	CASSSDFDNEQFF
TRBV4-1	NA	TRBD1	TRBJ1-2	TGCGCCAGCAGCCAAGTCCCCGGGACAGGGACGGGCTACACCTTC	CASSQVPGTGTGYTF
TRBV10-3	NA	NA	TRBJ2-1	TGTGCCATCAGTGAGTCGGGGCAGACCCTACTCTACAATGAGCAGTTCTTC	CAISESGQTLLYNEQFF
TRBV5-6	NA	TRBD2	TRBJ2-1	TGTGCCAGCAGCTCCCTAGCGGGGGGGCGCGATGAGCAGTTCTTC	CASSSLAGGRDEQFF
TRBV5-4	NA	NA	TRBJ1-6	TGTGCCAGCAGCTTGGACCCAGGGTATGTTTCACCCCTCCACTTT	CASSLDPGYVSPLHF
TRBV2	NA	TRBD1	TRBJ2-3	TGTGCCATAACAGGGGGCACAGATACGCAGTATTTT	CAITGGTDTQYF
TRBV6-6	NA	NA	TRBJ1-5	TGTGCCAGCAGTTACGGAGAGCCCCAGCATTTT	CASSYGEPQHF
TRBV13	NA	NA	TRBJ2-1	TGTGCCAGCAGCTCACCTGTCAGGCATGAGCAGTTCTTC	CASSSPVRHEQFF
TRBV4-1	NA	NA	TRBJ1-1	TGCGCCAGCAGCTCCGGGACGGCGAACACTGAAGCTTTCTTT	CASSSGTANTEAFF
TRBV9	NA	TRBD1	TRBJ1-2	TGTGCCAGCAGCTCCAGGGGACAGGGGGTTGGTGGCTACACCTTC	CASSSRGQGVGGYTF
TRBV5-6	NA	NA	TRBJ1-2	TGTGCCAGCAGCCCCACAGCAGGGTTGAGGGGCTACACCTTC	CASSPTAGLRGYTF
TRBV9	NA	TRBD2	TRBJ2-3	TGTGCCAGCAGCCCGGGACTAGTAGCAGATACGCAGTATTTT	CASSPGLVADTQYF
TRBV18	NA	NA	TRBJ2-3	TGTGCCAGCTCACCACGAGGCCTAGATGGGTCCCCAGATACGCAGTATTTT	CASSPRGLDGSPDTQYF